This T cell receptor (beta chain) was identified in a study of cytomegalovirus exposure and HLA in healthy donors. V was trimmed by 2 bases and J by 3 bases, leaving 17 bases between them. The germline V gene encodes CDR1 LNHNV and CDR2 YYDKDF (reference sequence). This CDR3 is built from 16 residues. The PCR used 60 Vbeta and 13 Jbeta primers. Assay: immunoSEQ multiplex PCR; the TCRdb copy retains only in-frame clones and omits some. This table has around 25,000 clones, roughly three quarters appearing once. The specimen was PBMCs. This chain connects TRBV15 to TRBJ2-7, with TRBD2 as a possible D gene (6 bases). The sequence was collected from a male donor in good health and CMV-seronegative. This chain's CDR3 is CATSRSGTEGFYEQYF. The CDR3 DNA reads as TGTGCCACCAGCAGATCCGGGACTGAGGGGTTCTACGAGCAGTACTTC. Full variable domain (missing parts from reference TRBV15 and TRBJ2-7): DAMVIQNPRYQVTQFGKPVTLSCSQTLNHNVMYWYQQKSSQAPKLLFHYYDKDFNNEADTPDNFQSRRPNTSFCFLDIRSPGLGDTAMYLCATSRSGTEGFYEQYFGPGTRLTVT.